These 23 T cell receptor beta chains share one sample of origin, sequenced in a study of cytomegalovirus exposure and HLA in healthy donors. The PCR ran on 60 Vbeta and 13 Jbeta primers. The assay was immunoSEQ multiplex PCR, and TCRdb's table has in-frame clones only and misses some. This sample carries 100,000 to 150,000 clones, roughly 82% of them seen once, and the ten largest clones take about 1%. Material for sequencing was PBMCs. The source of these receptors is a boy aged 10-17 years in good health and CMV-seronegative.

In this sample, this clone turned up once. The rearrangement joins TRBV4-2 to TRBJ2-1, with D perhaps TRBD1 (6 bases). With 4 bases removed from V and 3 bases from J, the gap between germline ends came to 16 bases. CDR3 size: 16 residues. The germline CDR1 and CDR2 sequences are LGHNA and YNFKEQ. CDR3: CASSLGRDTIYNEQFF. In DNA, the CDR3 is TGTGCCAGCAGCCTCGGCCGGGACACAATCTACAATGAGCAGTTCTTC.

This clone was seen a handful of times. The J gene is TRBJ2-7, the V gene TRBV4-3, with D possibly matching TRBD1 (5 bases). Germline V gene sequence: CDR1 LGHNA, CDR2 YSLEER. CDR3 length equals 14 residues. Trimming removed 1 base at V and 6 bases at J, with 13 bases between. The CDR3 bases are TGCGCCAGCAGCCAAGTCTTGACAGATGGCGAGCAGTACTTC. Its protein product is CASSQVLTDGEQYF.

CDR3 residues: CASSVGTVSLTNYGYTF. CDR3 sequence (DNA): TGTGCCAGCAGCGTAGGGACAGTGAGTCTGACTAACTATGGCTACACCTTC. The chain couples TRBV9 to TRBJ1-2, with a possible D match to TRBD1 (6 bases). Germline V gene data show CDR1 as SGDLS and CDR2 as YYNGEE. CDR3 size: 17 residues. Trimming took 0 bases from V and 0 from J, leaving 15 bases between them.

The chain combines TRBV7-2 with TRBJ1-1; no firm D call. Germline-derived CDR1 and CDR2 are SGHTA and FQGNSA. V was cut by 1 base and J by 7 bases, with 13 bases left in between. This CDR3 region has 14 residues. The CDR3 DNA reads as TGTGCCAGCAGCTTAGTCCGGCCAGGCCTTGAAGCTTTCTTT. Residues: CASSLVRPGLEAFF.

Here the CDR3 reads CASSPQLQRDYEQYF. In DNA form, the CDR3 reads TGTGCCAGCAGCCCACAGTTACAACGAGACTACGAGCAGTACTTC. The gene calls are TRBV5-4 and TRBJ2-7, with no clear D. Germline V gene data show CDR1 as SGHNT and CDR2 as YYREEE (reference sequence). This CDR3 is built from 15 residues. V was shortened by 4 bases and J by 3 bases, with 17 bases between the two germline ends.

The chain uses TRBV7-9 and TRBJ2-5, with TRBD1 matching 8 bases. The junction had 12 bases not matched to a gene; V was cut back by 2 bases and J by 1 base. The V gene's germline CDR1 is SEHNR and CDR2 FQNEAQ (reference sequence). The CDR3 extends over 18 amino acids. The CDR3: CASSLRPGGVLLQETQYF. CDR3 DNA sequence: TGTGCCAGCAGCTTACGGCCAGGGGGCGTATTACTCCAAGAGACCCAGTACTTC.

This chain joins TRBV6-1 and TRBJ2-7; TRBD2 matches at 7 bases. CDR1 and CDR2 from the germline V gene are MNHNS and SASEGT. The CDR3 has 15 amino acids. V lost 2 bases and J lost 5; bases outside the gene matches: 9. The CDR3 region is CASSERSGNRNEQYF. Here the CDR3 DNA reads TGTGCCAGCAGTGAAAGAAGCGGGAATCGAAACGAGCAGTACTTC.

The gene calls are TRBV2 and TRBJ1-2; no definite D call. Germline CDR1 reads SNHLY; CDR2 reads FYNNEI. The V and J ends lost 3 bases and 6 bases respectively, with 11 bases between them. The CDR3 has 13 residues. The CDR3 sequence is CASSERQMDGYTF. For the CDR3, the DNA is TGTGCCAGCAGTGAGAGGCAGATGGATGGCTACACCTTC.

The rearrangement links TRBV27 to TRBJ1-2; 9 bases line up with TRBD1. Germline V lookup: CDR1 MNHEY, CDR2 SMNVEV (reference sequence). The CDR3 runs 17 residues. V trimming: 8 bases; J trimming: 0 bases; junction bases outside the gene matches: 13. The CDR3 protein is CASPRSGTGWTNYGYTF. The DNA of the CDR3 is TGTGCCAGCCCCCGGTCCGGGACAGGGTGGACTAACTATGGCTACACCTTC.

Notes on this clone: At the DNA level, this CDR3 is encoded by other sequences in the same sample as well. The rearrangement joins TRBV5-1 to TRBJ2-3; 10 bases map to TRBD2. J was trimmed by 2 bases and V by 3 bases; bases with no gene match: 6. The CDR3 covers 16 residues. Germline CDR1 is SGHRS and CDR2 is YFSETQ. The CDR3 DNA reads TGCGCCAGCAGCTCAGGACTAGCGGCGTACACAGATACGCAGTATTTT. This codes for CASSSGLAAYTDTQYF.

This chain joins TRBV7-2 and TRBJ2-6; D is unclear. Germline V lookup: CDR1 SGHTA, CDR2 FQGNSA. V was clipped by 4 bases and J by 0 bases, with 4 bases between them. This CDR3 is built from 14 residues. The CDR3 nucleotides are TGTGCCAGCAGCTCCAGCTCTGGGGCCAACGTCCTGACTTTC. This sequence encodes CASSSSSGANVLTF.

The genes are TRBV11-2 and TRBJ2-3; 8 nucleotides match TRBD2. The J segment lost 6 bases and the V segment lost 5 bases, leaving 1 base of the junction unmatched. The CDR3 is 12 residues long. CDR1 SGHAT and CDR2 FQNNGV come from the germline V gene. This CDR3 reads CASSPGGDTQYF. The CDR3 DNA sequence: TGTGCCAGCAGCCCGGGGGGGGATACGCAGTATTTT.

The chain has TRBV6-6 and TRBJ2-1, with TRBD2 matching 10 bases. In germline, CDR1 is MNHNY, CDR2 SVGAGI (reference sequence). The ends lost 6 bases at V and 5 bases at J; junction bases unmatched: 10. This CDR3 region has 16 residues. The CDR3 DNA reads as TGTGCCAGCAGGTCTAGCGGGAGTTGGGGGGACAATGAGCAGTTCTTC. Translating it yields CASRSSGSWGDNEQFF.

CDR3 coding DNA: TGTGCCAGCAGCCCTGTGGGGCGGGACTCCTACGAGCAGTACTTC. It translates to CASSPVGRDSYEQYF. The rearrangement links TRBV4-2 to TRBJ2-7; tentatively, D is TRBD2 (6 bases). This CDR3 spans 15 amino acids. Looked up from germline, CDR1 is LGHNA and CDR2 is YNFKEQ. V was clipped by 4 bases and J by 0 bases, with 13 bases between them.

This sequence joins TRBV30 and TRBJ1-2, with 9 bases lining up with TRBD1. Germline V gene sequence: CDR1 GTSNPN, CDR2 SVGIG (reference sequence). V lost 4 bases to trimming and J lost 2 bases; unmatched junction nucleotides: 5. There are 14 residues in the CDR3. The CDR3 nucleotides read TGTGCCTGGAAGAAGGGGACAGGGAACTATGGCTACACCTTC. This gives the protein CAWKKGTGNYGYTF.

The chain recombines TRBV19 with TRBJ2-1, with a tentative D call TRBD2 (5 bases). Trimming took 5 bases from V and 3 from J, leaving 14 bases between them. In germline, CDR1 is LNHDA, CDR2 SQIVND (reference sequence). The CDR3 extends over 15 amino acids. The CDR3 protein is CASSVQAVDYNEQFF. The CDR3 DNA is TGTGCCAGTAGTGTTCAAGCGGTCGACTACAATGAGCAGTTCTTC.

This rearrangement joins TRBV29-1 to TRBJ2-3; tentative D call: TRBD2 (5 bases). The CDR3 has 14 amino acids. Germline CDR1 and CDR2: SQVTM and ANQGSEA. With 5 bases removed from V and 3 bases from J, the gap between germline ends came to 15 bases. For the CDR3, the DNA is TGCAGCGTTCCTTGGGGAGTCGGGACAGATACGCAGTATTTT. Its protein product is CSVPWGVGTDTQYF.

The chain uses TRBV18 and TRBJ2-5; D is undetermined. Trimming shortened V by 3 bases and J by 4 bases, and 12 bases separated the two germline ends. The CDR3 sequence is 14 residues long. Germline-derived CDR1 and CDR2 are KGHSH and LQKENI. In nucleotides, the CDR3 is TGTGCCAGCTCACCTTCGACACCGACAGAGACCCAGTACTTC. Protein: CASSPSTPTETQYF.

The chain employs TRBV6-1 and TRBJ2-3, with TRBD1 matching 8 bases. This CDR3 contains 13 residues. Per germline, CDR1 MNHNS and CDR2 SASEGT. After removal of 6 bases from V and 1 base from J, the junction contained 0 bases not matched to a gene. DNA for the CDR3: TGTGCCAGCAGGGACAGGGGCACAGATACGCAGTATTTT. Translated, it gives CASRDRGTDTQYF.

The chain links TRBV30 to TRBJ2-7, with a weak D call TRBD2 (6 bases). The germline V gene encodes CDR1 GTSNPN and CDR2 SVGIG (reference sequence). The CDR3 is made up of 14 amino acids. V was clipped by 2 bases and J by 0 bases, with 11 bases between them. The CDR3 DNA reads TGTGCCTGGAGTCGGGACTCCCGCTCCTACGAGCAGTACTTC. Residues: CAWSRDSRSYEQYF.

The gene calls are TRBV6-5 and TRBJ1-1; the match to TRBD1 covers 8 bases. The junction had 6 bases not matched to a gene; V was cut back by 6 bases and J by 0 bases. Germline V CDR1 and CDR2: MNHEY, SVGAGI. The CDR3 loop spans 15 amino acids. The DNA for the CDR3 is TGTGCCAGCAGCCCCTTGGACAGGGTGAACACTGAAGCTTTCTTT. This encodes CASSPLDRVNTEAFF.

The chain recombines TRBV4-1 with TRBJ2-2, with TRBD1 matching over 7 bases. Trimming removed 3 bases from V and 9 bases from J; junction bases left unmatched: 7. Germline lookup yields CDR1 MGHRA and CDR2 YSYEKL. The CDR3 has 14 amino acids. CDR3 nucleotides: TGCGCCAGCAGCCACTTACAGGGGTCGTGGGAGCTGTTTTTT. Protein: CASSHLQGSWELFF.

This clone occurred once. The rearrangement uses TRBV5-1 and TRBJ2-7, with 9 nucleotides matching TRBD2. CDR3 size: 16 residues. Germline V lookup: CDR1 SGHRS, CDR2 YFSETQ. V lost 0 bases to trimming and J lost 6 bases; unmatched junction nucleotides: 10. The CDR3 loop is CASSLGSRLAGLEQYF. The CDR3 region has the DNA TGCGCCAGCAGCTTGGGGTCGCGGCTAGCGGGGCTCGAGCAGTACTTC.